Shown below are 24 T cell receptor beta chains from a single sample sequenced in a study of blood T cell repertoires in COVID-19. Using immunoSEQ multiplex PCR, the repertoire was profiled, and TCRdb retains in-frame clones only, with some absent. Among around 300,000 clones listed, roughly 89% were seen once. Source material: peripheral blood. These receptors were obtained from a woman aged 40 to 49 who had recovered from COVID-19.

Points on this clone: A read error may account for a junction end that differs from germline. V gene TRBV7-6 combines with J gene TRBJ2-1; 10 bases fit TRBD2. CDR3 size: 11 residues. Per germline, CDR1 SGHVS and CDR2 FNYEAQ. The chain's CDR3 is CSSGSINEQFF. The DNA for the CDR3 is TGCTCTAGCGGGAGTATCAATGAGCAGTTCTTC.

The chain recombines TRBV10-1 with TRBJ1-5; TRBD1 agrees at 7 bases. Germline lookup yields CDR1 WNHNN and CDR2 SYGVQD (reference sequence). The CDR3 has 15 residues. V was clipped by 3 bases and J by 8 bases; unmatched bases: 10. The CDR3 is CASSDPGDQGEPQHF. As DNA, the CDR3 is TGCGCCAGCAGTGATCCCGGGGACCAGGGGGAGCCCCAGCATTTT.

This rearrangement joins TRBV7-9 to TRBJ2-4; D is undetermined. Between the trimmed V and J ends, which lost 1 base and 5 bases, there was a span of 9 bases. Germline V gene data show CDR1 as SEHNR and CDR2 as FQNEAQ (reference sequence). The length of the CDR3 is 14 residues. CDR3 nucleotides: TGTGCCAGCAGCTTAGGGGCAGTTCAAAACATTCAGTACTTC. Translation gives CASSLGAVQNIQYF.

The chain carries TRBV5-4 and TRBJ2-7; TRBD2 matches at 11 bases. V lost 5 bases to trimming and J lost 3 bases; unmatched junction nucleotides: 7. The germline gives CDR1 SGHNT, CDR2 YYREEE (reference sequence). This CDR3 has 15 amino acids. CDR3 residues: CASSPTSGGFYEQYF. CDR3 bases: TGTGCCAGCAGTCCTACTAGCGGGGGTTTCTACGAGCAGTACTTC.

This clone was observed a single time. The V gene is TRBV18, the J gene TRBJ1-1, with TRBD1 matching 7 bases. This CDR3 spans 15 amino acids. Unmatched junction bases numbered 7, after V lost 5 bases and J lost 1 base. Per the germline V gene, CDR1 is KGHSH and CDR2 is LQKENI. The CDR3 DNA is TGTGCCAGCTCAGCGCAGGGGGAACCGAACACTGAAGCTTTCTTT. It yields the protein CASSAQGEPNTEAFF.

The V and J genes are TRBV7-9 and TRBJ2-5; 9 nucleotides match TRBD1. This CDR3 has 15 amino acids. J was trimmed by 3 bases and V by 4 bases; bases with no gene match: 6. From germline, CDR1 is SEHNR and CDR2 FQNEAQ (reference sequence). The CDR3: CASSSPRDREETQYF. The CDR3 DNA sequence: TGTGCCAGCAGCTCCCCCCGGGACAGGGAAGAGACCCAGTACTTC.

This sequence joins TRBV7-3 and TRBJ2-6; tentatively, D is TRBD1 (5 bases). Germline V gene sequence: CDR1 SGHTA, CDR2 FQGTGA. The CDR3 loop spans 19 amino acids. The germline V and J ends were trimmed by 1 base and 0 bases, with 16 bases remaining between them. This CDR3 is CASSLKGAGPLSGANVLTF. The CDR3 nucleotides are TGTGCCAGCAGCTTAAAGGGTGCAGGGCCTCTCTCTGGGGCCAACGTCCTGACTTTC.

This rearrangement joins TRBV5-1 to TRBJ2-5; 9 positions match TRBD1. The germline V gene has CDR1 SGHRS and CDR2 YFSETQ. This CDR3 is 16 amino acids long. V shed 3 bases, J shed 5 bases, and the junction held 11 bases outside the gene matches. CDR3 DNA sequence: TGCGCCAGCAGCTCGCTCGGGACAGGGTCGGCGGAGACCCAGTACTTC. This codes for CASSSLGTGSAETQYF.

The CDR3 sequence is CASSLQRGSSYNEQFF. CDR3 bases: TGTGCCAGCAGCTTGCAGCGGGGAAGCTCCTACAATGAGCAGTTCTTC. The V and J genes are TRBV5-8 and TRBJ2-1; 7 bases match TRBD2. CDR3 size: 16 residues. Per the germline V gene, CDR1 is SGHTS and CDR2 is YDEGEE. Germline trimming cut 1 base from V and 0 bases from J; bases unmatched to any gene: 4.

The genes are TRBV5-6 and TRBJ1-6; no definite D call. CDR1 is SGHDT and CDR2 is YYEEEE in the germline V gene. Deletions cut 0 bases from V and 7 bases from J, with 8 bases between. The CDR3 runs to 14 residues. CDR3 sequence: CASSLDGWNSPLHF. For the CDR3, the DNA is TGTGCCAGCAGCTTGGACGGTTGGAATTCACCCCTCCACTTT.

The chain employs TRBV7-2 and TRBJ1-1; TRBD1 agrees at 7 bases. Unmatched junction bases numbered 3, after V lost 1 base and J lost 1 base. CDR1 and CDR2 from the germline V gene are SGHTA and FQGNSA. The CDR3 has 15 residues. The CDR3: CASSLGQGSNTEAFF. The CDR3 nucleotides are TGTGCCAGCAGCTTAGGACAGGGATCGAACACTGAAGCTTTCTTT.

J is TRBJ1-2 and V is TRBV10-3; 9 nucleotides match TRBD1. This CDR3 has 15 residues. Germline V gene data show CDR1 as ENHRY and CDR2 as SYGVKD. J was trimmed by 7 bases and V by 3 bases; bases with no gene match: 9. CDR3 DNA sequence: TGTGCCATCAGTGACAACTCTGGACAGGGGTTTGGCTACACCTTC. Protein product: CAISDNSGQGFGYTF.

This clone was observed a few times. The chain uses TRBV5-6 and TRBJ1-3; possible D gene TRBD1, 6 bases. V lost 4 bases and J lost 1, with 6 bases in between. CDR3 length: 13 residues. CDR1 and CDR2 from the germline V gene are SGHDT and YYEEEE. The CDR3 reads CASSTGSGNTIYF. CDR3 nucleotides: TGTGCCAGCAGCACAGGGTCTGGAAACACCATATATTTT.

The chain is built from TRBV30 and TRBJ1-2, with D possibly TRBD1 on 5 matching bases. The CDR3 contains 14 residues. With 6 bases removed from V and 4 bases from J, the gap between germline ends came to 18 bases. The germline V gene has CDR1 GTSNPN and CDR2 SVGIG (reference sequence). CDR3 nucleotide sequence: TGTGCCTGCCACACTGGGGGGACCGGCTATGGCTACACCTTC. Amino acid sequence: CACHTGGTGYGYTF.

The chain carries TRBV10-3 and TRBJ2-1; the match to TRBD2 covers 7 bases. The germline V gene encodes CDR1 ENHRY and CDR2 SYGVKD. V trimming: 0 bases; J trimming: 8 bases; junction bases outside the gene matches: 7. The CDR3 is 15 residues long. The CDR3 DNA is TGTGCCATCAGTGAGTCAAGCGGGACGGGGGATGAGCAGTTCTTC. This gives the protein CAISESSGTGDEQFF.

The count of this clone is one. The chain couples TRBV28 to TRBJ1-1, with D perhaps matching TRBD1 (5 bases). Trimming stripped 3 bases from V and 5 bases from J, with 13 bases between. The germline gives CDR1 MDHEN, CDR2 SYDVKM. The CDR3 extends over 14 amino acids. The CDR3 DNA reads as TGTGCCAGCAGTTTCCGACTTGGGGGGACTGAAGCTTTCTTT. This sequence encodes CASSFRLGGTEAFF.

The V and J genes are TRBV7-9 and TRBJ1-3; D might be TRBD1 (5 bases). The V gene lost 5 bases and the J gene lost 0 bases, with 11 bases spanning the gap. The germline V gene encodes CDR1 SEHNR and CDR2 FQNEAQ (reference sequence). This CDR3 region has 15 residues. The CDR3 coding sequence is TGTGCCAGCAGCACCGGACACCCCTCTGGAAACACCATATATTTT. As protein: CASSTGHPSGNTIYF.

V is TRBV11-2 and J is TRBJ2-1; 14 nucleotides match TRBD2. The CDR3 is 19 residues long. The germline CDR1 and CDR2 sequences are SGHAT and FQNNGV. J gave up 0 bases and V 3 bases, and 7 bases lay outside the gene matches. CDR3 nucleotide sequence: TGTGCCAGCAGCTTGGAATCGGGGACTAGCGGGAGCTCCTACAATGAGCAGTTCTTC. This codes for CASSLESGTSGSSYNEQFF.

This chain links TRBV6-5 with TRBJ2-7, with D possibly matching TRBD1 (5 bases). The germline V gene has CDR1 MNHEY and CDR2 SVGAGI. V shed 8 bases and J shed 3 bases, with 20 bases lying between them. The CDR3 loop spans 15 amino acids. CDR3 sequence: CASGARLDWGYEQYF. The CDR3 DNA sequence: TGTGCCAGCGGGGCAAGACTCGATTGGGGCTACGAGCAGTACTTC.

The chain combines TRBV7-2 with TRBJ2-3; possible D gene TRBD2, 5 bases. The germline V gene encodes CDR1 SGHTA and CDR2 FQGNSA. The V gene lost 1 base and the J gene lost 0 bases, with 8 bases spanning the gap. CDR3 length: 15 residues. CDR3 DNA sequence: TGTGCCAGCAGCTTAGTTGGCGGGAGCACAGATACGCAGTATTTT. The encoded protein is CASSLVGGSTDTQYF.

V gene TRBV6-4 combines with J gene TRBJ2-7; D not resolved. Trimming shortened V by 4 bases and J by 2 bases, and 12 bases separated the two germline ends. The V gene's germline CDR1 is MRHNA and CDR2 SNTAGT. The CDR3 is 14 amino acids. The CDR3 here is CASSGENFTYEQYF. The CDR3 bases are TGTGCCAGCAGTGGCGAGAACTTTACCTACGAGCAGTACTTC.

The chain links TRBV19 to TRBJ2-7, with TRBD2 identical over 9 bases. V gave up 6 bases and J gave up 3 bases; unmatched junction bases: 6. Germline CDR1 reads LNHDA; CDR2 reads SQIVND (reference sequence). CDR3 length: 14 amino acids. For the CDR3, the DNA is TGTGCCAGTAGCGGGACTAGCTTTGTCTACGAGCAGTACTTC. It specifies CASSGTSFVYEQYF. Together with reference TRBV19 and TRBJ2-7, the CDR3 gives the full variable domain: DGGITQSPKYLFRKEGQNVTLSCEQNLNHDAMYWYRQDPGQGLRLIYYSQIVNDFQKGDIAEGYSVSREKKESFPLTVTSAQKNPTAFYLCASSGTSFVYEQYFGPGTRLTVT.

This clone was seen once. The CDR3 loop is CARSFVGIGTGELFF. The CDR3 nucleotides read TGTGCCAGAAGCTTCGTCGGGATTGGGACCGGGGAGCTGTTTTTT. V usage is TRBV5-3 and J usage is TRBJ2-2; tentatively, D is TRBD2 (5 bases). TRBV5-3 is placed among ORFs of uncertain function. The ends were cut back, 2 bases at V and 5 bases at J, with 13 bases in the middle. This CDR3 is 15 amino acids long.

The rearrangement joins TRBV4-2 to TRBJ2-1; TRBD2 matches 10 bases. The CDR3 spans 16 residues. Per germline, CDR1 LGHNA and CDR2 YNFKEQ. With V trimmed by 6 bases and J by 5 bases, 10 bases remained unmatched. The CDR3 DNA sequence: TGTGCCAGCAGACAATTAACTAGCGGGATAAACAATGAGCAGTTCTTC. Its translation is CASRQLTSGINNEQFF.